This T cell receptor beta chain was sequenced during a study of cytomegalovirus exposure and HLA in healthy donors. PCR amplification relied on 60 Vbeta primers (plus 13 Jbeta primers). Sequenced by immunoSEQ multiplex PCR; TCRdb stores in-frame clones only, minus some. This sample has about 200,000 clones, with around 75% found just once. CDR3 length: 14 residues. Germline V CDR1 and CDR2: MNHEY, SMNVEV (reference sequence). Trimming shortened V by 5 bases and J by 3 bases, and 14 bases separated the two germline ends. Source material: PBMCs. The TCR was taken from a young woman in good health and CMV-seronegative. The V and J genes are TRBV27 and TRBJ2-7; tentatively, D is TRBD1 (6 bases). In DNA form, the CDR3 reads TGTGCCAGCAGTACCCGGACAGCCGGCTACGAGCAGTACTTC. Its translation is CASSTRTAGYEQYF.